Included here is one T cell receptor beta chain sequence, with context. The antigen remains unidentified. This entry is derived from a study of T cell repertoires in cytomegalovirus infection. The CDR3 sequence is 13 residues long. Trimming stripped 4 bases from V and 3 bases from J, with 8 bases between. TCRdb itself ran the reads through MiXCR, one entry per CDR3 protein. In the table there are about 310,000 distinct CDR3 sequences, around 25% of which are singletons. This clonotype originated in a human donor in good health (CMV status not recorded). Some clones in this sample may be carry-over from other donors' samples. The V gene is TRBV12-3 or TRBV12-4, the J gene TRBJ2-3, with D uncertain. The starting material was cultured PBMCs, obtained from culture after CMV antigen stimulation. This CDR3 reads CASSSGMTDTQYF. For the CDR3, the DNA is TGTGCCAGCAGTTCGGGTATGACAGATACGCAGTATTTT.